This T cell receptor (beta chain) was recovered during a study of T cell repertoires in cytomegalovirus infection (dated by TCRdb to about 2019). Context from the whole study: Donor HLA type was relevant to the analysis, as public TCR beta signatures indicated carriage of CMV infection together with the matching HLA type. General conclusions and limits of the study: Carriers of CMV infection plus the relevant HLA type were discriminated by the cumulative frequency of public TCR beta family members in the study cohort and in an independent roughly 400-donor cohort. In the ex vivo response, HLA-C-restricted CMV-specific TCR beta clonotypes were dominant, and in two of eight donors the single most frequent clonotype came from this HLA-C-restricted group.

With respect to this clonotype: Its binding antigen is unknown. No much larger clone exists at a distance of one base, and base qualities are not known.

The germline V gene (reference sequence) supplies CDR1 LNHDA and CDR2 SQIVND. Including the terminal cysteine and phenylalanine, the CDR3 comprises 16 residues. Here the CDR3 DNA is all that survives: 48 bases in frame from base 1. The germline V and J ends show losses of 6 bases and 4 bases respectively, and no gene match explains 13 bases of the junction. These reads were obtained on an Illumina HiSeq 1500. TCRdb cleaned the public reads at Q25 with fastp, built clones with MiXCR and kept in-frame beta chains. Merged by CDR3 protein, the rows form single entries marked with the most common genes and DNA. This sample is represented by fewer than 250,000 distinct CDR3 sequences; 20% to 25% of them were singletons. The top ten clones comprise over 15% of the sample.

This sequence was found in a human donor in good health (CMV status not recorded). Some clones in this sample may be carry-over from other donors' samples. The sequence is built from TRBV19 and TRBJ2-7; TRBD1 lines up with 9 middle nucleotides. Sequenced material: CD8+ T cells from PBMCs. DNA sequence: TGTGCCAGTAGCCTAGGGGCCGGGACAGGGAGGTACGAGCAGTACTTC. The encoded protein is CASSLGAGTGRYEQYF.